The clone carrying this T cell receptor beta chain appeared once. Its target is not known. Researchers grouped second doses given at about 4 or about 12 weeks into one pool. This entry comes from a study of T cell responses to AZD1222 COVID-19 vaccine. General observations from the study: Reports say nearly half of spike-specific TCRs go after unmutated variant regions. Repertoire collection took place solely once the T cell response had peaked. Donors, mostly white British, included more females; clonal diversity was possibly underestimated.

Measured with immunoSEQ multiplex PCR; TCRdb has only the in-frame clones, and not every one. Of 80,000 to 90,000 clones in the sample, 90% are singletons; the top ten hold approximately 5%. The sequencing used peripheral blood, collected 28 days after the second AZD1222 dose. This receptor was identified in an adult who received the AZD1222 COVID-19 vaccine.

Here the CDR3 DNA reads TGTGCCAGCAGCCTCTACAAGTATCAGTCCGGGGAGCTGTTTTTT. Translating gives CASSLYKYQSGELFF. The chain combines TRBV5-6 with TRBJ2-2, with D uncertain. This CDR3 region has 15 residues. V was trimmed by 4 bases and J by 6 bases, leaving 16 bases between them. Per germline, CDR1 SGHDT and CDR2 YYEEEE.